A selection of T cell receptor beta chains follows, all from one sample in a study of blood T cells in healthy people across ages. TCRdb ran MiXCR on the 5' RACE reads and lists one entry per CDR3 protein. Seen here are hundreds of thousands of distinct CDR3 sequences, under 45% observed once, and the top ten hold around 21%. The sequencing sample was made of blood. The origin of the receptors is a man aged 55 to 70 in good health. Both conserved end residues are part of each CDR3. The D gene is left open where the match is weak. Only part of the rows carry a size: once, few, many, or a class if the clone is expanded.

CDR3 DNA: TGTGCCAGCAGCACGGGGACTAGGTTTTTCACAGATACGCAGTATTTT
CDR3 protein: CASSTGTRFFTDTQYF
CDR3 length: 16
V gene: TRBV5-6
D gene: TRBD2
J gene: TRBJ2-3
clone size: few

CDR3 DNA: TGCAGTGCTGGCCCTAATCAGCCCCAGCATTTT
CDR3 protein: CSAGPNQPQHF
CDR3 length: 11
V gene: TRBV20-1
D gene: -
J gene: TRBJ1-5
clone size: once

CDR3 DNA: TGTGCCGGCAGTCTGTCGACTAGCGGGGGGTACCAAGAGACCCAGTACTTC
CDR3 protein: CAGSLSTSGGYQETQYF
CDR3 length: 17
V gene: TRBV6-6
D gene: TRBD2
J gene: TRBJ2-5
clone size: -

CDR3 DNA: TGTGCCAGCAGTTTCTTTAAGGGGGGAGGGGACACCGGGGAGCTGTTTTTT
CDR3 protein: CASSFFKGGGDTGELFF
CDR3 length: 17
V gene: TRBV12-3/TRBV12-4
D gene: -
J gene: TRBJ2-2
clone size: -

CDR3 DNA: TGTGCCAGCAGCTTATTTTTAGGGACAGGGGGCAGTGGCTACACCTTC
CDR3 protein: CASSLFLGTGGSGYTF
CDR3 length: 16
V gene: TRBV7-2
D gene: TRBD1
J gene: TRBJ1-2
clone size: -

CDR3 DNA: TGCAGTGCTAGGGCCCGGGCCAACAACGAGCAGTACTTC
CDR3 protein: CSARARANNEQYF
CDR3 length: 13
V gene: TRBV20-1
D gene: -
J gene: TRBJ2-7
clone size: -

CDR3 DNA: TGTGCCATGTCCAGGGATAGCAATCAGCCCCAGCATTTT
CDR3 protein: CAMSRDSNQPQHF
CDR3 length: 13
V gene: TRBV6-2/TRBV6-3
D gene: -
J gene: TRBJ1-5
clone size: few

CDR3 DNA: TGTGCCAGCAGCGACGGGACTAGCGGACAAGAGACCCAGTACTTC
CDR3 protein: CASSDGTSGQETQYF
CDR3 length: 15
V gene: TRBV9
D gene: TRBD2
J gene: TRBJ2-5
clone size: -

CDR3 DNA: TGCGCCAGCAGCCCAGCCCAGGACGGGAGACAAGAGACCCAGTACTTC
CDR3 protein: CASSPAQDGRQETQYF
CDR3 length: 16
V gene: TRBV5-1
D gene: -
J gene: TRBJ2-5
clone size: few

CDR3 DNA: TGCAGCGTTGACAGAGCAGAGGCCAGTACGCAGTATTTT
CDR3 protein: CSVDRAEASTQYF
CDR3 length: 13
V gene: TRBV29-1
D gene: -
J gene: TRBJ2-3
clone size: -